What follows is one T cell receptor beta chain and its context. The antigen is unknown. This sample was taken from a study of cytomegalovirus exposure and HLA in healthy donors. Study-level points and caveats: In vitro testing confirmed a few CMV-associated chains as specific for CMV antigens. Later on, analysis showed that most CMV-associated TCR beta chains appeared to be HLA-restricted. According to the study, approximately 150 TCR beta chains were cytomegalovirus-associated.

Germline V gene sequence: CDR1 MDHEN, CDR2 SYDVKM. Trimming took 3 bases from V and 5 from J, leaving 10 bases between them. The CDR3 is made up of 13 amino acids. PCR employed 60 Vbeta and 13 Jbeta primers. Only in-frame clones appear in the TCRdb table, and some are missing; sequencing was by immunoSEQ multiplex PCR. The sample carries 90,000 to 130,000 clones, 76% recorded once. The chain employs TRBV28 and TRBJ1-2, with a tentative D call TRBD1 (6 bases). The specimen was PBMCs. The receptor comes from a man in his thirties or forties in good health and CMV-seropositive. The CDR3 DNA reads TGTGCCAGCAGTTTTTTGGGGGCGTATGGCTACACCTTC. Amino acid sequence: CASSFLGAYGYTF.